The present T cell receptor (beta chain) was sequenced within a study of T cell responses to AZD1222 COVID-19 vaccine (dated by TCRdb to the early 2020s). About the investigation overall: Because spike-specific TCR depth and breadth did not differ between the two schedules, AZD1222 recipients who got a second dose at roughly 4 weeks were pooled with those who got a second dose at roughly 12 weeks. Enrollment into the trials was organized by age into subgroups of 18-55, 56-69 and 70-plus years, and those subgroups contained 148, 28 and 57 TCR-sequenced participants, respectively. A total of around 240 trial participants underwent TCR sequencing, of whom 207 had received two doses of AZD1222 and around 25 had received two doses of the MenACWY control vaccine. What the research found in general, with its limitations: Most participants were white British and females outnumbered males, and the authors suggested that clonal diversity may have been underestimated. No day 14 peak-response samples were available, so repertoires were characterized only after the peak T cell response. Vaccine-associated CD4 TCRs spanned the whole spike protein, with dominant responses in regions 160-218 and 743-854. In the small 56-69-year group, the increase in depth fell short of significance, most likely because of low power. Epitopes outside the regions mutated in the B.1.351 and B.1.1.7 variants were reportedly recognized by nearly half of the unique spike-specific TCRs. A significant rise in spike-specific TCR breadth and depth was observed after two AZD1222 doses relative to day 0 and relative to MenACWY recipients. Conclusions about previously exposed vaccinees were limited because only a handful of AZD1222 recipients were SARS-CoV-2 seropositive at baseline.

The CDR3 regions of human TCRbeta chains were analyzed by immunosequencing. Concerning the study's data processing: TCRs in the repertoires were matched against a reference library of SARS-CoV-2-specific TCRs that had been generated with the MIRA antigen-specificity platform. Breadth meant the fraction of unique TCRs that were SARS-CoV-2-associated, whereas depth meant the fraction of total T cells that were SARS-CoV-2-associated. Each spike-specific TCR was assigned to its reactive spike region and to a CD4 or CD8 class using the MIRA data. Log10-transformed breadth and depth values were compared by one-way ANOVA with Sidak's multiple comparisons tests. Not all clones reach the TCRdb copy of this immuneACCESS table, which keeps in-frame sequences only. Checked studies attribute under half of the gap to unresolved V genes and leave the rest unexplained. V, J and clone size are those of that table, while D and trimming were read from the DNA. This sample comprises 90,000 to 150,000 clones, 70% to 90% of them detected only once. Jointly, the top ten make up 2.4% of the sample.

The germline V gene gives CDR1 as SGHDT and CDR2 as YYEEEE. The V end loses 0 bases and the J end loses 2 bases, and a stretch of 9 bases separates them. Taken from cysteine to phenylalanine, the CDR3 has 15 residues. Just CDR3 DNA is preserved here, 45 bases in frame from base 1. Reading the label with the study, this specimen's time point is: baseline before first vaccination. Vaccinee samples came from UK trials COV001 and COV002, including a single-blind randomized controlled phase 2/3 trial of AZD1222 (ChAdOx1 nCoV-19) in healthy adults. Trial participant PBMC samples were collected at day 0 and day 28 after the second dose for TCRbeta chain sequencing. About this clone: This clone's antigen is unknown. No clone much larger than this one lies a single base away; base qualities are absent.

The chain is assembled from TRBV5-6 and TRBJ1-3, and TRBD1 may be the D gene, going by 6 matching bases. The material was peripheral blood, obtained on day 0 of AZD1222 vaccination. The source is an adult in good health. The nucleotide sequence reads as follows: TGTGCCAGCAGCTTGGTGGACAGCACTGGAAACACCATATATTTT. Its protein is CASSLVDSTGNTIYF.